What follows are 19 T cell receptor beta chains derived from one specimen sequenced in a study of blood T cell repertoires in COVID-19. Using immunoSEQ multiplex PCR, the repertoire was profiled, and TCRdb retains in-frame clones only, with some absent. This table holds under 200,000 clones, less than 85% found once. Input material: peripheral blood. The receptors stem from a woman between 55 and 75 years old with COVID-19, enrolled during active disease.

The chain uses TRBV11-2 and TRBJ2-2, with TRBD2 matching 7 bases. The trim removed 4 bases at V and 3 bases at J, leaving 17 bases unmatched. The length of the CDR3 is 19 residues. The germline V gene encodes CDR1 SGHAT and CDR2 FQNNGV. The CDR3 bases are TGTGCCAGCAGCTCCGCCTTGGTAGGCGGGGGAACGGACACCGGGGAGCTGTTTTTT. Translation: CASSSALVGGGTDTGELFF.

This clone was observed a handful of times. V usage is TRBV6-2 or TRBV6-3 and J usage is TRBJ1-1; D is possibly TRBD1 (6 bases). Germline CDR1 reads MNHEY; CDR2 reads SVGEGT. Trimming stripped 0 bases from V and 6 bases from J, with 8 bases between. The CDR3 has 13 amino acids. In DNA, the CDR3 is TGTGCCAGCAGTTACTCACAGGGCTCTGAAGCTTTCTTT. This encodes CASSYSQGSEAFF.

The gene calls are TRBV6-6 and TRBJ2-3; D unclear. The CDR3 has 15 amino acids. Germline CDR1 MNHNY, CDR2 SVGAGI (reference sequence). V was shortened by 0 bases and J by 2 bases, with 9 bases between the two germline ends. CDR3 nucleotides: TGTGCCAGCAGTTACTCGACTGCGGACACAGATACGCAGTATTTT. Its translation: CASSYSTADTDTQYF.

The V call is TRBV4-1, the J call TRBJ2-7, with 7 bases fitting TRBD2. Trimming removed 0 bases from V and 3 bases from J; junction bases left unmatched: 11. In germline, CDR1 is MGHRA, CDR2 YSYEKL. The length of the CDR3 is 17 residues. CDR3: CASSQDPPGGRHYEQYF. The CDR3 bases are TGCGCCAGCAGCCAAGACCCACCCGGGGGGAGACACTACGAGCAGTACTTC.

There are a few counts of this clone. The CDR3 protein is CASSQKVADTQYF. CDR3 DNA sequence: TGTGCCAGCAGCCAGAAAGTCGCAGATACGCAGTATTTT. The genes are TRBV7-3 and TRBJ2-3; the D is unclear. Germline V gene lookup returns CDR1 SGHTA and CDR2 FQGTGA. This CDR3 is built from 13 residues. The V end was cut by 5 bases, the J end by 4 bases, with 10 bases between.

The rearrangement joins TRBV5-6 to TRBJ1-6; D is unresolved. From germline, CDR1 is SGHDT and CDR2 YYEEEE. The CDR3 is 14 residues long. The V end lost 0 bases, the J end lost 8 bases, and 9 bases lay between the germline ends. The CDR3 sequence is CASSLGHQDSPLHF. The CDR3 DNA reads as TGTGCCAGCAGCTTGGGCCACCAGGATTCACCCCTCCACTTT.

This sequence joins TRBV6-5 and TRBJ2-7; no reliable D call. V gave up 6 bases and J gave up 3 bases, with 12 bases separating them. Germline CDR1 MNHEY, CDR2 SVGAGI. The CDR3 extends over 13 amino acids. The CDR3 sequence is CASRRETFYEQYV. For the CDR3, the DNA is TGTGCCAGCAGGAGAGAGACTTTCTACGAGCAGTACGTC.

The J gene is TRBJ1-6, the V gene TRBV12-3 or TRBV12-4; D unresolved. V lost 6 bases and J lost 7, with 7 bases in between. CDR3 length: 12 amino acids. CDR3 in amino acids: CASSAGNSPLHF. CDR3 DNA sequence: TGTGCCAGCAGCGCGGGGAATTCACCCCTCCACTTT.

The V gene is TRBV29-1, the J gene TRBJ2-1; 8 bases fit TRBD2. The CDR3 runs to 13 residues. Trimming cost V 1 base and J 9 bases; bases outside gene matches: 5. Germline V gene data show CDR1 as SQVTM and CDR2 as ANQGSEA. The CDR3: CSVEVVAGSEQFF. In DNA form, the CDR3 reads TGCAGCGTTGAAGTGGTAGCGGGATCTGAGCAGTTCTTC.

The gene calls are TRBV30 and TRBJ2-5; D is uncertain. The V gene's germline CDR1 is GTSNPN and CDR2 SVGIG (reference sequence). V was shortened by 4 bases and J by 4 bases, with 13 bases between the two germline ends. The CDR3 is 13 amino acids. The CDR3, as DNA: TGTGCCTGGATGATCGGGTTCGGAGAGACCCAGTACTTC. Translating gives CAWMIGFGETQYF.

The chain joins TRBV6-4 to TRBJ1-2; tentatively, D is TRBD1 (5 bases). With 0 bases removed from V and 6 bases from J, the gap between germline ends came to 14 bases. The CDR3 loop spans 15 amino acids. CDR1 and CDR2 (germline): MRHNA, SNTAGT. In nucleotides, the CDR3 is TGTGCCAGCAGTGACTCGCCCCCAGGGCCAGATGGCTACACCTTC. Translating it yields CASSDSPPGPDGYTF.

A few counts support this clone. The chain combines TRBV6-1 with TRBJ2-1, with TRBD2 as a possible D gene (6 bases). CDR1 and CDR2 (germline): MNHNS, SASEGT. The CDR3 covers 14 residues. The V end lost 8 bases, the J end lost 4 bases, and 15 bases lay between the germline ends. For the CDR3, the DNA is TGTGCCAGCTGGGGTAATAGCGGATACAATGAGCAGTTCTTC. Translation gives CASWGNSGYNEQFF.

This clone was counted only a few times. V and J are TRBV29-1 and TRBJ2-1, with TRBD2 identical over 7 bases. Trimming removed 3 bases from V and 4 bases from J; junction bases left unmatched: 9. Per germline, CDR1 SQVTM and CDR2 ANQGSEA. CDR3 length: 15 amino acids. In DNA, the CDR3 is TGCAGCGTTGATAATAGGCGGGAGAGATACAATGAGCAGTTCTTC. Translated, it gives CSVDNRRERYNEQFF.

The chain uses TRBV11-2 and TRBJ1-2; a weak D match, TRBD1 (5 bases). V lost 3 bases to trimming and J lost 4 bases, with 9 bases between them. Looked up from germline, CDR1 is SGHAT and CDR2 is FQNNGV. The CDR3 spans 13 residues. CDR3 protein: CASSFGGGYGYTF. For the CDR3, the DNA is TGTGCCAGCAGCTTCGGGGGAGGCTATGGCTACACCTTC.

This chain uses TRBV9 with TRBJ1-6, with 7 bases lining up with TRBD1. Looked up from germline, CDR1 is SGDLS and CDR2 is YYNGEE. V was clipped by 3 bases and J by 7 bases; unmatched bases: 7. The CDR3 length is 15 residues. The CDR3: CASSAPGTANSPLHF. CDR3 nucleotide sequence: TGTGCCAGCAGCGCCCCCGGGACAGCGAATTCACCCCTCCACTTT.

This chain uses TRBV28 with TRBJ1-4, with D perhaps matching TRBD1 (6 bases). The CDR3 runs 15 residues. The germline V gene has CDR1 MDHEN and CDR2 SYDVKM. Trimming took off 6 bases at V and 7 bases at J, with 18 bases between the two ends. The CDR3, as DNA: TGTGCCAGCAGCCAACGGACAGTCGGCTTTGAAAAACTGTTTTTT. It translates to CASSQRTVGFEKLFF.

V and J are TRBV3-1 (or the pseudogene TRBV3-2) and TRBJ1-3, with unresolved D. This CDR3 spans 15 amino acids. V was clipped by 2 bases and J by 0 bases, with 8 bases between them. Germline values: CDR1 LGHDT, CDR2 YNNKEL (reference sequence). The chain's CDR3 is CASSQSHPSGNTIYF. The CDR3 bases are TGTGCCAGCAGCCAAAGCCACCCCTCTGGAAACACCATATATTTT.

The chain carries TRBV6-1 and TRBJ2-1; 7 bases agree with TRBD2. This CDR3 has 15 amino acids. In germline, CDR1 is MNHNS, CDR2 SASEGT. The V segment lost 2 bases and the J segment 8 bases; nucleotides outside the gene matches: 9. Written as DNA, the CDR3 is TGTGCCAGCAGTGAACAAAGTGGGAGGGGCTATGAGCAGTTCTTC. Residues: CASSEQSGRGYEQFF.

The rearrangement uses TRBV24-1 and TRBJ2-2, with TRBD2 as a possible D gene (6 bases). This CDR3 contains 15 residues. Trimming shortened V by 9 bases and J by 2 bases, and 15 bases separated the two germline ends. CDR1 KGHDR and CDR2 SFDVKD come from the germline V gene. CDR3 sequence (DNA): TGTGCCACCGCAGGGACTTCTCCTAACACCGGGGAGCTGTTTTTT. Amino acids: CATAGTSPNTGELFF.